This paragraph reports one T cell receptor (beta chain). The CDR3 consists of 14 residues. Germline V gene data show CDR1 as SGHRS and CDR2 as YFSETQ. Trimming cost V 7 bases and J 4 bases; bases outside gene matches: 8. This sample was included in a study of OX40 agonist ivuxolimab in advanced cancers. Sequencing was performed with immunoSEQ multiplex PCR; in TCRdb, only in-frame clones are kept and a portion is missing. Counted here are about 79,000 clones, about 92% occurring once; the ten biggest clones make up 0.45% to 0.65%. Sequences were derived from CD4+ or CD8+ T cells sorted from blood, sampled in a trial of the OX40 agonist ivuxolimab. The rearrangement uses TRBV5-1 and TRBJ2-3; TRBD2 matches at 8 bases. This clonotype originated in an adult with an advanced solid tumor such as melanoma, head and neck, liver or kidney cancer. The CDR3 spells CASRVAGRADTQYF. The DNA for the CDR3 is TGCGCCAGCCGGGTAGCGGGACGGGCAGATACGCAGTATTTT.